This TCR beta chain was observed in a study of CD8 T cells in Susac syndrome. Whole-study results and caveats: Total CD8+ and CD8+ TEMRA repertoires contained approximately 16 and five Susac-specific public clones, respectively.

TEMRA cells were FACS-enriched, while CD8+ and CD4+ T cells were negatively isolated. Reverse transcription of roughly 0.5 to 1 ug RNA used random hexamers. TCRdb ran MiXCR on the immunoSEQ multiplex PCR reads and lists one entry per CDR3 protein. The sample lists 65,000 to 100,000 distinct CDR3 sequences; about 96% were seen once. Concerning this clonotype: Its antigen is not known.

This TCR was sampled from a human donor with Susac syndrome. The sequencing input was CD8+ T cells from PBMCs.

The CDR3 DNA reads as TGTGCCAGCAGTTTGGGACGCTCCTCCTACGAGCAGTACTTC. Translating gives CASSLGRSSYEQYF. The chain carries TRBV27 and TRBJ2-7; D might be TRBD1 or TRBD2, each matching 5 bases. V was cut by 3 bases and J by 0 bases, with 9 bases left in between. In germline, CDR1 is MNHEY, CDR2 SMNVEV (reference sequence). This CDR3 comprises 14 residues.